A selection of T cell receptor beta chains follows, all from one sample in a study of blood T cell repertoires in COVID-19. Measured with immunoSEQ multiplex PCR; TCRdb has only the in-frame clones, and not every one. In the table there are 310,000 or so clones, around 89% of which are singletons. Specimen: PBMCs or T cells enriched from blood (not recorded which). Receptors originate from a woman aged 40 to 55 who had recovered from COVID-19. Each CDR3 is given with its conserved first and last residue. Each record gives: D gene, clone size, V gene, J gene, CDR3 DNA, CDR3 protein. A D gene is named only where the DNA matches it firmly. Clone size, where shown, is once, few, many, or a class for clones that have expanded.

NA,NA,TRBV7-6,TRBJ2-1,TGTGCCAGCAGCTTAGTACTAGGGATTAATGAGCAGTTCTTC,CASSLVLGINEQFF
NA,once,TRBV28,TRBJ1-6,TGTGCCAGTCGTATACCCGAGGGCTCACCCCTCCACTTT,CASRIPEGSPLHF
NA,NA,TRBV5-5,TRBJ2-7,TGTGCCAGCAGCTTCCAGGGCCCTTCCTACGAGCAGTACTTC,CASSFQGPSYEQYF
NA,NA,TRBV18,TRBJ1-5,TGTGCCAGCTCACCAACTTATAGCAATCAGCCCCAGCATTTT,CASSPTYSNQPQHF
TRBD1,NA,TRBV28,TRBJ2-7,TGTGCCAGCAGTTTAGAGGACAGGTTCTACGAGCAGTACTTC,CASSLEDRFYEQYF
TRBD1,once,TRBV7-2,TRBJ2-7,TGTGCCAGCACCCACCAGGGACAGTTCTACGAGCAGTACTTC,CASTHQGQFYEQYF
NA,NA,TRBV23-1,TRBJ2-7,TGCGCCAGCAGTCAGCCCGGAGGGACGAAGCCCTATCACCCGCCTTACGAGCAGTACTTC,CASSQPGGTKPYHPPYEQYF
TRBD2,once,TRBV15,TRBJ2-1,TGTGCCACCAGGGGACTAGCGGGAGAGAAATACAATGAGCAGTTCTTC,CATRGLAGEKYNEQFF
NA,NA,TRBV30,TRBJ1-6,TGTGCCTGGAGTCGGGGGGGAGAAGATTCACCCCTCCACTTT,CAWSRGGEDSPLHF
TRBD2,NA,TRBV2,TRBJ2-1,TGTGCCAGCTTGACTAGCTCTTACAATGAGCAGTTCTTC,CASLTSSYNEQFF
NA,once,TRBV7-2,TRBJ1-6,TGTGCCAGCAGCTTAAAACCGAACAGAGATTCACCCCTCCACTTT,CASSLKPNRDSPLHF
TRBD2,NA,TRBV7-9,TRBJ2-1,TGTGCCAGCAGCTTTCTTCCTAGCGGATACAATGAGCAGTTCTTC,CASSFLPSGYNEQFF
TRBD1,NA,TRBV4-3,TRBJ2-2,TGCGCCAGCAGCCAGGACAGGGGGTGGAACACCGGGGAGCTGTTTTTT,CASSQDRGWNTGELFF
TRBD2,NA,TRBV7-8,TRBJ2-7,TGTGCCAGCAGCCAGGCTGAACTAGCGGGTTTCAGCGAGCAGTACTTC,CASSQAELAGFSEQYF
NA,NA,TRBV3-1/TRBV3-2,TRBJ1-3,TGTGCCAGCAGCCAAGATCTCTTAACTGGAAACACCATATATTTT,CASSQDLLTGNTIYF
TRBD1,NA,TRBV6-5,TRBJ1-2,TGTGCCAGCACTCCGGACAGGGGCTATGGCTACACCTTC,CASTPDRGYGYTF
NA,NA,TRBV7-2,TRBJ2-3,TGTGCCAGCAGCCCGGCTCTAGGGGCGTGGGATACGCAGTATTTT,CASSPALGAWDTQYF
TRBD1,NA,TRBV6-1,TRBJ1-2,TGTGCCAGCAGTGAGGGAGTTACAGGGGCAGGCTATGGCTACACCTTC,CASSEGVTGAGYGYTF
NA,once,TRBV11-2,TRBJ2-7,TGTGCCAGCAGCTTTTACCGTACCGCGTCCTACGAGCAGTACTTC,CASSFYRTASYEQYF
TRBD1,NA,TRBV15,TRBJ2-2,TGTGCCACCAGCAGAGATAGAGGGGGCGTCGGAGGGGAGCTGTTTTTT,CATSRDRGGVGGELFF
NA,NA,TRBV18,TRBJ2-7,TGTGCCAGCTCACCAGGGGCAGGGCTACAATACGAGCAGTACTTC,CASSPGAGLQYEQYF
TRBD1,NA,TRBV6-5,TRBJ2-7,TGTGCCAGCACTCGGACAGGGCTGGCCGAGCAGTACTTC,CASTRTGLAEQYF
NA,NA,TRBV27,TRBJ1-2,TGTGCCAGCAGTAATGGGGAGGGCTGGTATGGCTACACCTTC,CASSNGEGWYGYTF
NA,NA,TRBV7-7,TRBJ2-7,TGTGCTAGCAGCCCGGACAGAACCCTTTCCTTAGAGCAGTACTTC,CASSPDRTLSLEQYF
NA,NA,TRBV7-9,TRBJ1-2,TGTGCCAGCAGCGAACAGGATAACTATGGCTACACCTTC,CASSEQDNYGYTF
NA,NA,TRBV5-1,TRBJ1-1,TGCGCCAGCAGCTTGGGTAGGACAGCTTCAACGAACACTGAAGCTTTCTTT,CASSLGRTASTNTEAFF
TRBD2,NA,TRBV18,TRBJ2-7,TGTGCCAGCTCACCGGAGCGGGACCTCTCCTACGAGCAGTACTTC,CASSPERDLSYEQYF
NA,few,TRBV28,TRBJ1-4,TGTGCCAGCAGTTCCTCCGCGGGGGCGAGTGAAAAACTGTTTTTT,CASSSSAGASEKLFF
TRBD1,NA,TRBV7-2,TRBJ2-7,TGTGCCAGCAGCTTAGCGATTCAGGGGGCGTACGAGCAGTACTTC,CASSLAIQGAYEQYF
NA,once,TRBV5-3,TRBJ2-1,TGTGCCAGAAGCTTGGCGCCCGGGGAGGGGGCCTACAATGAGCAGTTCTTC,CARSLAPGEGAYNEQFF
TRBD2,NA,TRBV9,TRBJ2-3,TGTGCCAGCAGCGTAAGCCTAGCGGGTTCTGGGACAGATACGCAGTATTTT,CASSVSLAGSGTDTQYF
TRBD2,NA,TRBV7-2,TRBJ2-5,TGTGCCAGCAGCTTAGGGGCTAGCGGGGGCCAAGAGACCCAGTACTTC,CASSLGASGGQETQYF
TRBD1,NA,TRBV28,TRBJ1-3,TGTGCCAGCGTAGGGGGCCTCCACTCTGGAAACACCATATATTTT,CASVGGLHSGNTIYF
NA,NA,TRBV5-4,TRBJ2-7,TGTGCCAGCAGCTTACTAGGGTACGAGCAGTACTTC,CASSLLGYEQYF
TRBD1,few,TRBV7-7,TRBJ2-7,TGTGCTAGCAGCTTGGGGACAGGGTTGGTCTACGAGCAGTACTTC,CASSLGTGLVYEQYF
TRBD1,NA,TRBV30,TRBJ1-5,TGTGCCTCCGGAAGGGGACAGGGCGGTCAGCCCCAGCATTTT,CASGRGQGGQPQHF
NA,NA,TRBV27,TRBJ1-4,TGTGCCAGCAGTTTAGGGGGGGGAGTTGAAAAACTGTTTTTT,CASSLGGGVEKLFF
TRBD2,once,TRBV3-1/TRBV3-2,TRBJ2-7,TGTGCCAGCAGCCAAGGGGTAAGCGGGGGGGCCCTCGAGCAGTACTTC,CASSQGVSGGALEQYF
NA,NA,TRBV4-3,TRBJ2-3,TGCGCCAGCAGCCAAGAAAAGGGGGATACGCAGTATTTT,CASSQEKGDTQYF
NA,NA,TRBV5-8,TRBJ2-5,TGTGCCAGCAGCTTGGAGGACAGCCAAGAGACCCAGTACTTC,CASSLEDSQETQYF
TRBD2,NA,TRBV10-1,TRBJ2-3,TGCGCCAGCCCCGTGGCTAGCGGGAAGTATTTT,CASPVASGKYF